Listed below are T cell receptor beta chains from one sample, sequenced in a study of type 1 and type 2 diabetes patients. TCRdb reprocessed the multiplex PCR reads with MiXCR, giving one entry per CDR3 protein. The sample shows around 300,000 distinct CDR3 sequences, roughly 50% of them seen only once. Sequenced input: peripheral blood mononuclear cells (PBMCs). All receptors come from a man aged 18 to 30 with type 2 diabetes. The CDR3 runs from the conserved cysteine through the conserved F or W. The D gene is left open where the match is weak. Only some rows state a clone size, as once, few, many or a class for expanded clones.

D	J	size	V	CDR3	DNA
NA	TRBJ2-5	NA	TRBV6-5	CASSYAGSGETQYF	TGTGCCAGCAGTTATGCCGGGTCGGGAGAGACCCAGTACTTC
TRBD2	TRBJ2-3	NA	TRBV2	CASRGYSGRSDTQYF	TGTGCCAGCAGAGGATATAGCGGGAGATCAGATACGCAGTATTTT
TRBD1	TRBJ2-5	few	TRBV6-5	CASSETGGQETQYF	TGTGCCAGCAGTGAGACAGGGGGTCAAGAGACCCAGTACTTC
NA	TRBJ1-1	NA	TRBV29-1	CSGTIGGNTEAFF	TGCAGTGGGACCATAGGGGGGAACACTGAAGCTTTCTTT
NA	TRBJ1-4	NA	TRBV6-2/TRBV6-3	CASSYSYTEKLFF	TGTGCCAGCAGTTACTCCTATACTGAAAAACTGTTTTTT
TRBD1	TRBJ2-3	few	TRBV20-1	CSASGTGRSTDTQYF	TGCAGTGCCTCAGGGACAGGGCGTAGCACAGATACGCAGTATTTT
TRBD1	TRBJ2-7	NA	TRBV7-9	CASSLPYTGDDMHEQYF	TGTGCCAGCAGCTTACCGTACACAGGGGACGACATGCACGAGCAGTACTTC
NA	TRBJ2-1	NA	TRBV25-1	CASSKLGNEQFF	TGTGCCAGCAGCAAACTAGGGAATGAGCAGTTCTTC
NA	TRBJ1-1	few	TRBV30	CAWNTDSSTEAFF	TGTGCCTGGAACACAGACTCGAGCACTGAAGCTTTCTTT
NA	TRBJ2-3	NA	TRBV19	CASSSPPGLLTDTQYF	TGTGCCAGTAGTAGCCCACCGGGACTCCTCACAGATACGCAGTATTTT
NA	TRBJ2-1	few	TRBV13	CASSSYRDSYNEQFF	TGTGCCAGCAGCTCGTACAGGGACTCCTACAATGAGCAGTTCTTC
NA	TRBJ2-7	NA	TRBV7-2	CASSFYICSAPAGGPYEQYF	NA
NA	TRBJ1-5	few	TRBV2	CASSEGRGGHF	TGTGCCAGCAGTGAAGGAAGGGGCGGGCATTTT
NA	TRBJ2-7	NA	TRBV2	CASMRTESSYEQYF	TGTGCCAGCATGCGGACAGAGAGCTCCTACGAGCAGTACTTC
NA	TRBJ1-5	NA	TRBV20-1	CSASSQGNQPQHF	TGCAGTGCTAGTTCACAGGGTAATCAGCCCCAGCATTTT
TRBD1	TRBJ1-2	few	TRBV24-1	CATSDSWTGGGYTF	TGTGCCACCAGTGATTCATGGACAGGGGGAGGCTACACCTTC
TRBD2	TRBJ2-7	NA	TRBV6-2/TRBV6-3	CASSPIREGHEQYF	TGTGCCAGCAGTCCCATCCGGGAGGGCCACGAGCAGTACTTC
NA	TRBJ2-3	NA	TRBV2	CASSSWDQKTDTQYF	TGTGCCAGCAGCTCTTGGGACCAGAAGACAGATACGCAGTATTTT
NA	TRBJ2-3	few	TRBV12-3/TRBV12-4	CASSPMWAEGDTQYF	TGTGCCAGCAGTCCGATGTGGGCGGAGGGAGATACGCAGTATTTT
TRBD2	TRBJ2-2	NA	TRBV9	CASSETPDSGGSSGELFF	TGTGCCAGCAGCGAGACCCCCGATTCGGGGGGATCGAGCGGGGAGCTGTTTTTT
NA	TRBJ2-7	few	TRBV6-2/TRBV6-3	CASSSHRPLREQYF	TGTGCCAGCAGTTCTCACAGGCCCCTTAGGGAGCAGTACTTC
NA	TRBJ2-3	few	TRBV28	CASSFGQSSTDTQYF	TGTGCCAGCAGTTTCGGACAGTCTAGCACAGATACGCAGTATTTT
NA	TRBJ2-7	NA	TRBV5-1	CASSAQDSSPYF	TGCGCCAGCAGCGCTCAGGACAGTTCGCCGTACTTC
NA	TRBJ1-2	few	TRBV30	CAWSVARRQGFYGYTF	TGTGCCTGGAGTGTAGCGCGCAGGCAGGGATTCTATGGCTACACCTTC
TRBD2	TRBJ2-7	NA	TRBV3-1	CASSQVWDYRYEQYF	TGTGCCAGCAGCCAAGTATGGGACTACCGCTACGAGCAGTACTTC
NA	TRBJ2-1	NA	TRBV7-2	CASSLAGGRNEQFF	TGTGCCAGCAGCTTAGCGGGGGGGCGGAATGAGCAGTTCTTC
NA	TRBJ2-3	NA	TRBV9	CASSVVAADTQYF	TGTGCCAGCAGCGTAGTTGCGGCAGATACGCAGTATTTT
TRBD1	TRBJ2-5	few	TRBV20-1	CSARDGDSTQETQYF	TGCAGTGCTAGAGATGGGGACAGTACCCAAGAGACCCAGTACTTC
NA	TRBJ1-1	few	TRBV9	CASIPWPGLNTEAFF	TGTGCCAGCATCCCGTGGCCAGGGCTAAACACTGAAGCTTTCTTT
TRBD1	TRBJ1-2	few	TRBV7-2	CASSQRTGANYGYTF	TGTGCCAGCAGTCAGAGGACAGGGGCCAACTATGGCTACACCTTC
NA	TRBJ1-5	few	TRBV10-2	CASSQGNNQPQHF	TGCGCCAGCAGTCAGGGGAATAATCAGCCCCAGCATTTT
NA	TRBJ2-2	few	TRBV19	CASWASGTGELFF	TGTGCCAGTTGGGCCAGTGGGACCGGGGAGCTGTTTTTT
NA	TRBJ1-6	NA	TRBV5-4	CASSLGWRENSPLHF	TGTGCCAGCAGCTTGGGCTGGCGGGAGAATTCACCCCTCCACTTT
NA	TRBJ2-7	NA	TRBV2	CASSGVAPYEQYF	TGTGCCAGCAGTGGTGTCGCCCCCTACGAGCAGTACTTC
TRBD2	TRBJ2-3	NA	TRBV2	CATGTSGGWTQYF	TGTGCCACCGGGACTAGCGGGGGGTGGACGCAGTATTTT
TRBD1	TRBJ2-7	many	TRBV7-8	CASSDTGQQYEQYF	TGTGCCAGCAGCGATACGGGACAGCAATACGAGCAGTACTTC
NA	TRBJ2-7	NA	TRBV7-8	CASSFGRKTYEQYF	TGTGCCAGCAGCTTTGGCAGAAAAACCTACGAGCAGTACTTC
NA	TRBJ1-1	NA	TRBV19	CASSIGPGTEAFF	TGTGCCAGTAGTATAGGACCCGGGACTGAAGCTTTCTTT
NA	TRBJ2-7	NA	TRBV9	CASSVGTYAYEQYF	TGTGCCAGCAGCGTTGGAACATATGCCTACGAGCAGTACTTC
NA	TRBJ2-7	NA	TRBV6-6	CASSRSLGYEQYF	TGTGCCAGCAGTCGGAGTTTGGGCTACGAGCAGTACTTC
TRBD2	TRBJ2-3	NA	TRBV7-2	CASSPAGESTDTQYF	TGTGCCAGCAGCCCGGCGGGGGAAAGCACAGATACGCAGTATTTT
TRBD1	TRBJ2-1	NA	TRBV5-1	CASSLVPAQDRVLTNEQFF	TGCGCCAGCAGCTTGGTACCGGCCCAAGACAGGGTGCTAACCAATGAGCAGTTCTTC
TRBD1	TRBJ2-7	NA	TRBV27	CASSRLPTGGYEQYF	TGTGCCAGCAGCCGACTACCGACAGGGGGTTACGAGCAGTACTTC
NA	TRBJ1-2	NA	TRBV18	CASSLQETNYGYTF	TGTGCCAGCTCACTTCAGGAGACTAACTATGGCTACACCTTC
TRBD1	TRBJ1-2	few	TRBV6-5	CASRDVEGAGYTF	TGTGCCAGCAGGGACGTGGAGGGGGCGGGCTACACCTTC
NA	TRBJ2-2	NA	TRBV7-6	CASSGSGSANTGELFF	TGTGCCAGCAGCGGTTCGGGGTCAGCTAACACCGGGGAGCTGTTTTTT
NA	TRBJ1-2	NA	TRBV28	CASSFRQGLNRDGYTF	TGTGCCAGCAGTTTCCGGCAGGGACTCAACCGGGATGGCTACACCTTC
NA	TRBJ1-6	NA	TRBV5-8	CASSLVGLVRNSPLHF	TGTGCCAGCAGCTTAGTGGGGTTGGTGAGGAATTCACCCCTCCACTTT
NA	TRBJ2-5	NA	TRBV7-2	CASSFGIQETQYF	TGTGCCAGCAGCTTCGGGATCCAAGAGACCCAGTACTTC
TRBD2	TRBJ2-7	few	TRBV30	CAWTGLAGTYEQYF	TGTGCCTGGACCGGACTAGCGGGAACCTACGAGCAGTACTTC